This T cell receptor (beta chain) was recorded in a study of blood T cell repertoires in COVID-19. This CDR3 has 16 amino acids. V lost 5 bases and J lost 0, with 14 bases in between. Germline CDR1 reads LNHDA; CDR2 reads SQIVND (reference sequence). Repertoires were generated with immunoSEQ multiplex PCR, while TCRdb's copy carries only in-frame clones and drops some. This sample has 190,000 or so clones; approximately 90% occur once, and the top ten carry approximately 0.93%. The sequenced sample consisted of peripheral blood. V is TRBV19 and J is TRBJ1-3; no reliable D call. The sequence was collected from a young woman who had recovered from COVID-19. The CDR3: CASSVAGRISGNTIYF. The CDR3 DNA reads as TGTGCCAGTAGTGTAGCAGGTCGAATCTCTGGAAACACCATATATTTT.